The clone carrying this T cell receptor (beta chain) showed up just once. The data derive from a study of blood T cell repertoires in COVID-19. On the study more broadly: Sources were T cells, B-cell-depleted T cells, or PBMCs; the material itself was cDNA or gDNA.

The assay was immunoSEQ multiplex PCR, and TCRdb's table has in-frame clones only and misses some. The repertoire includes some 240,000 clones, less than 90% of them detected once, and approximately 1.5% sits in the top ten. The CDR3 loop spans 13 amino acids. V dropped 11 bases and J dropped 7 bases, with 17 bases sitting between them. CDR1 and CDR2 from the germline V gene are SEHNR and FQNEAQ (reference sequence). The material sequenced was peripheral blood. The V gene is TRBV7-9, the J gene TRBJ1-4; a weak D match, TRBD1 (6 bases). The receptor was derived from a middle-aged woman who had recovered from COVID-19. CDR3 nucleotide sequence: TGTGCCTCAACCCGGGGGGCTCCTGAAAAACTGTTTTTT. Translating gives CASTRGAPEKLFF.